Listed here are 30 T cell receptor beta chains from one sample, sequenced in a study of blood T cell repertoires in COVID-19 (dated by TCRdb to the early 2020s). Libraries were made using the immunoSEQ multiplex PCR assay. This immuneACCESS table, as held by TCRdb, lists in-frame sequences with V and J called but not all clones. Of the missing ones, under half trace to an unresolved V gene in checked studies; the others have no known cause. This sample lists around 62,000 clones; 93% were detected once. Clones ranked in the top ten supply approximately 2.9% of the sample. The source material was peripheral blood. These receptors came from an older man with active COVID-19.

The chain couples TRBV10-2 to TRBJ2-1, with D unresolved. Germline V gene sequence: CDR1 WSHSY, CDR2 SAAADI. Trimming took off 6 bases at V and 0 bases at J, with 6 bases between the two ends. CDR3 size: 13 residues. CDR3 in DNA: TGCGCCAGCAGCTACAGCTCCTACAATGAGCAGTTCTTC. This sequence encodes CASSYSSYNEQFF.

The rearrangement uses TRBV29-1 and TRBJ2-1; 7 bases line up with TRBD1. CDR1 and CDR2 from the germline V gene are SQVTM and ANQGSEA. CDR3 length: 11 amino acids. After removal of 5 bases from V and 12 bases from J, the junction contained 7 bases not matched to a gene. CDR3 DNA: TGCAGCGTTCACAGGGGACCGGGGCAGTTCTTC. It specifies CSVHRGPGQFF.

The chain has TRBV6-5 and TRBJ1-1; TRBD1 matches 7 bases. This CDR3 contains 14 residues. Germline CDR1 reads MNHEY; CDR2 reads SVGAGI. The junction had 6 bases not matched to a gene; V was cut back by 6 bases and J by 2 bases. This CDR3 reads CASRHGTANTEAFF. The CDR3 bases are TGTGCCAGCAGACATGGGACAGCCAACACTGAAGCTTTCTTT.

A note on this clone: The sample contains more than one DNA sequence encoding this CDR3. This sequence joins TRBV11-2 and TRBJ2-7; D possibly corresponds to TRBD1 (5 bases). The germline V and J ends were trimmed by 1 base and 7 bases, with 11 bases remaining between them. The CDR3 length is 13 residues. The germline V gene encodes CDR1 SGHAT and CDR2 FQNNGV. This CDR3 reads CASSLAGADEQYF. The CDR3 DNA is TGTGCCAGCAGCTTAGCTGGGGCCGATGAGCAGTACTTC.

The chain couples TRBV15 to TRBJ1-4; TRBD1 might be the D (6 bases). V lost 1 base to trimming and J lost 0 bases, with 33 bases between them. The CDR3 is 24 residues long. From germline, CDR1 is LNHNV and CDR2 YYDKDF (reference sequence). As DNA, the CDR3 is TGTGCCACCAGCAGAGTTTTATTGTTTGGGGCAGGGGATAGGTTAGTAGCAACTAATGAAAAACTGTTTTTT. Translation gives CATSRVLLFGAGDRLVATNEKLFF.

The chain employs TRBV5-6 and TRBJ1-4; 7 bases are a match to TRBD1. The CDR3 consists of 14 residues. Germline V gene sequence: CDR1 SGHDT, CDR2 YYEEEE. Trimming at V came to 3 bases and at J to 5 bases, leaving 4 bases not matched to a gene. CDR3 amino acids: CASSWDSRNEKLFF. The CDR3 DNA sequence: TGTGCCAGCAGCTGGGACAGTAGGAATGAAAAACTGTTTTTT.

The chain recombines TRBV14 with TRBJ2-2; 9 positions match TRBD2. The germline V gene has CDR1 SGHDN and CDR2 FVKESK. This CDR3 contains 18 residues. V was pared by 4 bases and J by 0 bases, with 9 bases of the junction left unmatched. The CDR3 reads CASSPERGAIANTGELFF. CDR3 sequence (DNA): TGTGCCAGCAGCCCTGAGCGGGGGGCCATCGCGAACACCGGGGAGCTGTTTTTT.

The chain combines TRBV6-6 with TRBJ2-2, with D possibly being TRBD2 (7 bases). Deletions cut 5 bases from V and 6 bases from J, with 28 bases between. CDR1 is MNHNY, CDR2 SVGAGI, per germline (reference sequence). This CDR3 region has 19 residues. The CDR3 nucleotides read TGTGCCAGCAGTCCACATAGGGGATCGTGGGGGGGCGATTCCGGGGAGCTGTTTTTT. This translates into CASSPHRGSWGGDSGELFF.

V usage is TRBV7-9 and J usage is TRBJ1-1; D is unclear. The germline CDR1 and CDR2 sequences are SEHNR and FQNEAQ (reference sequence). CDR3 length: 14 residues. With 3 bases removed from V and 0 bases from J, the gap between germline ends came to 8 bases. The CDR3 loop is CASSLAGLNTEAFF. Written as DNA, the CDR3 is TGTGCCAGCAGCTTGGCGGGGTTGAACACTGAAGCTTTCTTT. Looking up the rest from reference TRBV7-9 and TRBJ1-1 gives the full variable domain: DTGVSQNPRHKITKRGQNVTFRCDPISEHNRLYWYRQTLGQGPEFLTYFQNEAQLEKSRLLSDRFSAERPKGSFSTLEIQRTEQGDSAMYLCASSLAGLNTEAFFGQGTRLTVV.

This chain connects TRBV19 to TRBJ2-2, with TRBD1 as a possible D gene (6 bases). The CDR3 sequence is 12 residues long. The V end was cut by 8 bases, the J end by 7 bases, with 11 bases between. Per the germline V gene, CDR1 is LNHDA and CDR2 is SQIVND (reference sequence). The CDR3 DNA follows: TGTGCCAGTGGGGTACAGGGCGGGGAGCTGTTTTTT. Protein sequence: CASGVQGGELFF.

DNA of the CDR3: TGCGCCAGCAGCCTCAATCAGGGGCCCGGGGAGCTGTTTTTT. Protein product: CASSLNQGPGELFF. The chain uses TRBV5-1 and TRBJ2-2; D is possibly TRBD1 (6 bases). The V end lost 4 bases, the J end lost 6 bases, and 13 bases lay between the germline ends. This CDR3 spans 14 amino acids. CDR1 is SGHRS, CDR2 YFSETQ, per germline.

The chain is built from TRBV10-2 and TRBJ1-2, with D possibly matching TRBD1 (5 bases). Trimming left V 11 bases short and J 7 bases short, with 20 bases between. CDR1 and CDR2 from the germline V gene are WSHSY and SAAADI. This CDR3 has 13 amino acids. This CDR3 is CAAAPWGVGGYTF. DNA of the CDR3: TGCGCCGCAGCACCATGGGGGGTGGGTGGCTACACCTTC.

The chain is built from TRBV5-4 and TRBJ1-6, with 9 bases lining up with TRBD1. This CDR3 spans 18 amino acids. Germline CDR1 is SGHNT and CDR2 is YYREEE (reference sequence). The V segment lost 2 bases and the J segment 6 bases; nucleotides outside the gene matches: 12. The CDR3 loop is CASSFLTQGTGSNSPLHF. The CDR3 DNA sequence: TGTGCCAGCAGCTTTCTTACTCAGGGGACAGGGTCTAATTCACCCCTCCACTTT. The full variable domain, completed using reference TRBV5-4 and TRBJ1-6, is ETGVTQSPTHLIKTRGQQVTLRCSSQSGHNTVSWYQQALGQGPQFIFQYYREEENGRGNFPPRFSGLQFPNYSSELNVNALELDDSALYLCASSFLTQGTGSNSPLHFGNGTRLTVT.

The chain links TRBV19 to TRBJ1-5; D possibly corresponds to TRBD1 (5 bases). The CDR3 length is 13 residues. Germline-derived CDR1 and CDR2 are LNHDA and SQIVND (reference sequence). V was pared by 7 bases and J by 6 bases, with 13 bases between. The DNA of the CDR3 is TGTGCCAGTAACGGGGGACTTGGTCAGCCCCAGCATTTT. Residues: CASNGGLGQPQHF.

V and J are TRBV15 and TRBJ2-1; D perhaps matches TRBD1 (5 bases). The germline V and J ends were trimmed by 0 bases and 4 bases, with 10 bases remaining between them. The CDR3 spans 15 residues. The germline V gene has CDR1 LNHNV and CDR2 YYDKDF (reference sequence). For the CDR3, the DNA is TGTGCCACCAGCAGAGATCAGGGCAATTACAATGAGCAGTTCTTC. The encoded protein is CATSRDQGNYNEQFF.

In this sample, this clone turned up once. This rearrangement joins TRBV7-9 to TRBJ1-1, with TRBD1 identical over 7 bases. The CDR3 contains 16 residues. Per the germline V gene, CDR1 is SEHNR and CDR2 is FQNEAQ (reference sequence). J gave up 1 base and V 5 bases, and 10 bases lay outside the gene matches. CDR3 loop: CASSPPTGVSNTEAFF. CDR3 nucleotides: TGTGCCAGCAGCCCCCCCACAGGGGTCTCGAACACTGAAGCTTTCTTT. Full variable domain (outside the CDR3, taken from reference TRBV7-9 and TRBJ1-1): DTGVSQNPRHKITKRGQNVTFRCDPISEHNRLYWYRQTLGQGPEFLTYFQNEAQLEKSRLLSDRFSAERPKGSFSTLEIQRTEQGDSAMYLCASSPPTGVSNTEAFFGQGTRLTVV.

The V and J genes are TRBV18 and TRBJ2-5, with 9 bases fitting TRBD1. Losses at the gene ends were 3 bases for V and 4 bases for J; bases not matched to a gene: 3. Germline-derived CDR1 and CDR2 are KGHSH and LQKENI. CDR3 length equals 14 residues. For the CDR3, the DNA is TGTGCCAGCTCACCCACAGGGGGCGCAGAGACCCAGTACTTC. It yields the protein CASSPTGGAETQYF.

This rearrangement joins TRBV9 to TRBJ1-6; 8 nucleotides agree with TRBD1. The CDR3 covers 13 residues. Trimming removed 3 bases from V and 8 bases from J; junction bases left unmatched: 1. Germline V lookup: CDR1 SGDLS, CDR2 YYNGEE. CDR3 in amino acids: CASSETGDSPLHF. Here the CDR3 DNA reads TGTGCCAGCAGCGAGACAGGGGATTCACCCCTCCACTTT.

V and J are TRBV6-5 and TRBJ2-2; a possible D gene is TRBD2 (6 bases). This CDR3 is built from 14 residues. Germline values: CDR1 MNHEY, CDR2 SVGAGI. V was shortened by 2 bases and J by 7 bases, with 11 bases between the two germline ends. CDR3 DNA sequence: TGTGCCAGCAGTTACCCCCGGGAGAACGGGGAGCTGTTTTTT. It is translated as CASSYPRENGELFF.

The chain is built from TRBV5-4 and TRBJ1-2; weak D call: TRBD1 (6 bases). The CDR3 runs 14 residues. Trimming removed 0 bases from V and 3 bases from J, with 9 bases in between. Germline lookup yields CDR1 SGHNT and CDR2 YYREEE (reference sequence). The CDR3 coding sequence is TGTGCCAGCAGCTTGGGAGGGGGGGACTATGGCTACACCTTC. It codes for CASSLGGGDYGYTF.

The rearrangement links TRBV5-1 to TRBJ2-2, with D perhaps matching TRBD1 (6 bases). CDR3 length: 13 residues. CDR1 and CDR2 from the germline V gene are SGHRS and YFSETQ. V was clipped by 7 bases and J by 6 bases, with 13 bases between them. The CDR3 region has the DNA TGCGCCAGCGGCCTACAGGGACCCGGGGAGCTGTTTTTT. Amino acids: CASGLQGPGELFF.

J is TRBJ2-7 and V is TRBV5-6, with unresolved D. The germline CDR1 and CDR2 sequences are SGHDT and YYEEEE. The CDR3 consists of 14 residues. V lost 3 bases, J lost 2 bases, and 12 bases lay in between. DNA of the CDR3: TGTGCCAGCAGCTCCGCAGGTCTGACCTACGAGCAGTACTTC. Translated: CASSSAGLTYEQYF.

This sequence joins TRBV6-1 and TRBJ1-5, with TRBD1 identical over 9 bases. With V trimmed by 2 bases and J by 7 bases, 9 bases remained unmatched. The CDR3 totals 16 residues. Germline V lookup: CDR1 MNHNS, CDR2 SASEGT. CDR3 region: CASSESPRTGDQPQHF. The CDR3 region has the DNA TGTGCCAGCAGTGAATCCCCTCGGACAGGGGACCAGCCCCAGCATTTT.

The V gene is TRBV11-2, the J gene TRBJ2-7; D is possibly TRBD2 (5 bases). The germline CDR1 and CDR2 sequences are SGHAT and FQNNGV. V was trimmed by 4 bases and J by 6 bases, leaving 19 bases between them. The CDR3 runs 15 residues. Written as DNA, the CDR3 is TGTGCCAGCAGCTCTATGGCCGTGGGGAGTGTCGAGCAGTACGTC. This sequence encodes CASSSMAVGSVEQYV.

This sequence joins TRBV5-1 and TRBJ2-3; possible D gene TRBD1, 6 bases. In germline, CDR1 is SGHRS, CDR2 YFSETQ. V lost 4 bases and J lost 2, with 14 bases in between. This CDR3 spans 15 amino acids. CDR3 nucleotide sequence: TGCGCCAGCAGCGGAACAGGGATTAACACAGATACGCAGTATTTT. Protein product: CASSGTGINTDTQYF. The full variable domain, its missing parts supplied by reference TRBV5-1 and TRBJ2-3, is KAGVTQTPRYLIKTRGQQVTLSCSPISGHRSVSWYQQTPGQGLQFLFEYFSETQRNKGNFPGRFSGRQFSNSRSEMNVSTLELGDSALYLCASSGTGINTDTQYFGPGTRLTVL.

The rearrangement joins TRBV14 to TRBJ1-2; TRBD1 matches 7 bases. The V gene end was trimmed by 4 bases and the J gene end by 8 bases; junction bases not matched to a gene: 4. Germline V gene sequence: CDR1 SGHDN, CDR2 FVKESK. The CDR3 is 12 amino acids. The CDR3 region has the DNA TGTGCCAGCAGCCTCTCAGGGGGAGGCTACACCTTC. The encoded protein is CASSLSGGGYTF.

The CDR3 DNA is TGTGCCAGTTCAACAGGGGGCATAAGGGGCAATCAGCCCCAGCATTTT. It is translated as CASSTGGIRGNQPQHF. The chain combines TRBV19 with TRBJ1-5; 9 bases map to TRBD1. CDR3 length: 16 residues. Germline CDR1 and CDR2: LNHDA and SQIVND (reference sequence). Losses at the gene ends were 8 bases for V and 2 bases for J; bases not matched to a gene: 10.

The chain recombines TRBV7-9 with TRBJ1-2, with 7 bases lining up with TRBD1. V lost 4 bases to trimming and J lost 7 bases; unmatched junction nucleotides: 15. CDR1 is SEHNR and CDR2 is FQNEAQ in the germline V gene (reference sequence). CDR3 size: 16 residues. CDR3 in amino acids: CASSSDRVRDFGGYTF. The CDR3 DNA is TGTGCCAGCAGCTCTGACAGGGTGCGGGATTTTGGTGGCTACACCTTC.

The chain links TRBV5-1 to TRBJ2-7; 9 bases map to TRBD2. The CDR3 length is 15 residues. V lost 5 bases and J lost 1; bases outside the gene matches: 7. The germline V gene encodes CDR1 SGHRS and CDR2 YFSETQ. The CDR3 DNA sequence: TGCGCCAGCAGGGCCGGGACTAGCTCTTCCTACGAGCAGTACTTC. Translating gives CASRAGTSSSYEQYF.

The chain has TRBV9 and TRBJ2-1; the match to TRBD2 covers 8 bases. The CDR3 consists of 16 residues. The V gene end was trimmed by 0 bases and the J gene end by 4 bases; junction bases not matched to a gene: 6. Germline V CDR1 and CDR2: SGDLS, YYNGEE. The CDR3 coding sequence is TGTGCCAGCAGCGTAGGAAGTAGCGGGAATTACAATGAGCAGTTCTTC. This gives the protein CASSVGSSGNYNEQFF.